A single sample is the source of the 18 T cell receptor beta chains below, sequenced in a study of identical twins. TCRdb reanalysed the 5' RACE reads using MiXCR and keeps one entry per CDR3 protein. The sample consists of around 490,000 distinct CDR3 sequences, 13% to 15% of them appearing once. The same sample was also studied in work on yellow fever vaccine responses in identical twins.

The sample was CD4+ T cells sorted from blood. These receptors were collected from a woman younger than 35 in good health.

The gene calls are TRBV5-1 and TRBJ2-1; TRBD2 matches 10 bases. Trimming took 4 bases from V and 7 from J; bases not matched to a gene: 5. This CDR3 has 14 amino acids. Per the germline V gene, CDR1 is SGHRS and CDR2 is YFSETQ. The CDR3 protein is CASSPSGSINEQFF. The CDR3 coding sequence is TGCGCCAGCAGCCCTAGCGGGAGTATTAATGAGCAGTTCTTC.

The chain uses TRBV7-9 and TRBJ2-2, with 12 bases identical to TRBD2. The CDR3 covers 16 residues. Losses at the gene ends were 8 bases for V and 3 bases for J; bases not matched to a gene: 7. Germline V lookup: CDR1 SEHNR, CDR2 FQNEAQ (reference sequence). Written as DNA, the CDR3 is TGTGCCAGCGGTTTACTAGCGGGAGGCGACACCGGGGAGCTGTTTTTT. It is translated as CASGLLAGGDTGELFF.

This clonotype appeared a few times. The rearrangement links TRBV20-1 to TRBJ1-4; 9 bases line up with TRBD1. V was clipped by 4 bases and J by 6 bases; unmatched bases: 6. Germline CDR1 and CDR2: DFQATT and SNEGSKA (reference sequence). This CDR3 is 14 amino acids long. As DNA, the CDR3 is TGCAGTGCTATTACAGGGGGCCACGATGAAAAACTGTTTTTT. Amino acid sequence: CSAITGGHDEKLFF.

This clonotype was observed a few times. The chain carries TRBV29-1 and TRBJ2-5; no clear D. CDR3 length: 14 amino acids. From germline, CDR1 is SQVTM and CDR2 ANQGSEA. The V end was cut by 4 bases, the J end by 5 bases, with 17 bases between. As DNA, the CDR3 is TGCAGCGTTGGTGGGAACAGTCTTCGGGAGACCCAGTACTTC. Protein: CSVGGNSLRETQYF.

The chain is built from TRBV7-9 and TRBJ2-2, with D perhaps TRBD1 (6 bases). The V and J ends lost 2 bases and 4 bases respectively, with 8 bases between them. The V gene's germline CDR1 is SEHNR and CDR2 FQNEAQ (reference sequence). The CDR3 is 14 amino acids. Here the CDR3 DNA reads TGTGCCAGCAGCTTAACAGGGCGCACCGGGGAGCTGTTTTTT. This translates into CASSLTGRTGELFF.

There are a few counts of this clonotype. The chain joins TRBV3-1 to TRBJ2-2; D ambiguous. Germline lookup yields CDR1 LGHDT and CDR2 YNNKEL (reference sequence). The CDR3 is 15 residues long. Trimming pared 0 bases from V and 4 bases from J, leaving 9 bases between. CDR3 residues: CASSQDRFSTGELFF. The CDR3 DNA reads TGTGCCAGCAGCCAAGATAGGTTCAGCACCGGGGAGCTGTTTTTT. Full variable domain (missing parts from reference TRBV3-1 and TRBJ2-2): DTAVSQTPKYLVTQMGNDKSIKCEQNLGHDTMYWYKQDSKKFLKIMFSYNNKELIINETVPNRFSPKSPDKAHLNLHINSLELGDSAVYFCASSQDRFSTGELFFGEGSRLTVL.

CDR3 region: CASSLGWGTTEAFF. As DNA, the CDR3 is TGCGCCAGCAGCCTTGGGTGGGGCACCACTGAAGCTTTCTTT. This chain links TRBV5-1 with TRBJ1-1; D might be TRBD1 (5 bases). V lost 4 bases, J lost 4 bases, and 14 bases lay in between. Germline V gene data show CDR1 as SGHRS and CDR2 as YFSETQ. The CDR3 is 14 amino acids.

This clonotype was detected once. The chain uses TRBV6-1 and TRBJ2-4; a weak D match, TRBD1 (7 bases). Germline V lookup: CDR1 MNHNS, CDR2 SASEGT. Trimming left V 3 bases short and J 7 bases short, with 22 bases between. The CDR3 has 17 residues. The CDR3 is CASSDRVGGARGNIQYF. The CDR3 DNA follows: TGTGCCAGCAGTGACCGCGTAGGGGGCGCCCGGGGGAACATTCAGTACTTC.

The J gene is TRBJ2-4, the V gene TRBV14; 8 bases fit TRBD1. The CDR3 sequence is 14 residues long. The trim removed 4 bases at V and 6 bases at J, leaving 5 bases unmatched. Germline V gives CDR1 SGHDN, CDR2 FVKESK. The CDR3 here is CASSPKGQGNIQYF. The CDR3 DNA follows: TGTGCCAGCAGCCCGAAAGGACAGGGAAACATTCAGTACTTC.

The CDR3 nucleotides are TGTGCCAGCAGCCTCTCTCTGGGACAGGGACAAGAGACCCAGTACTTC. It encodes CASSLSLGQGQETQYF. The chain joins TRBV11-2 to TRBJ2-5, with 9 bases aligning to TRBD1. The germline V gene encodes CDR1 SGHAT and CDR2 FQNNGV. CDR3 length: 16 amino acids. With 5 bases clipped from V and 2 bases from J, the junction kept 9 bases outside the gene matches.

The table lists this clonotype with a few counts. The chain employs TRBV10-3 and TRBJ1-6, with D unclear. Trimming shortened V by 2 bases and J by 0 bases, and 8 bases separated the two germline ends. The CDR3 is 16 residues long. Germline V gives CDR1 ENHRY, CDR2 SYGVKD. The CDR3 reads CAISETDGSYNSPLHF. Written as DNA, the CDR3 is TGTGCCATCAGTGAGACGGACGGCTCCTATAATTCACCCCTCCACTTT.

This sequence joins TRBV4-1 and TRBJ2-2; D call uncertain. CDR3 length equals 14 residues. V lost 0 bases, J lost 7 bases, and 9 bases lay in between. Per germline, CDR1 MGHRA and CDR2 YSYEKL. CDR3 protein: CASSQDWLLGELFF. For the CDR3, the DNA is TGCGCCAGCAGCCAAGACTGGTTACTCGGGGAGCTGTTTTTT.

Worth noting for this clonotype: Mismatch with germline at one junction end may stem from a read error. V usage is TRBV6-1 and J usage is TRBJ2-5; D possibly corresponds to TRBD2 (5 bases). Germline V CDR1 and CDR2: MNHNS, SASEGT. The CDR3 sequence is 15 residues long. The CDR3 spells CASSRVSGIQESQYF. As DNA, the CDR3 is TGTGCCAGCAGCCGAGTGAGCGGAATCCAAGAGAGCCAGTACTTC.

This chain uses TRBV20-1 with TRBJ2-7, with D unresolved. In germline, CDR1 is DFQATT, CDR2 SNEGSKA (reference sequence). This CDR3 has 12 residues. Trimming cost V 1 base and J 5 bases, with 9 bases left between them. The CDR3 coding sequence is TGCAGTGCTAGAGTAGGTGGCAACGAGCAGTACTTC. Its protein is CSARVGGNEQYF.

This clonotype turned up a few times. The V gene is TRBV3-1, the J gene TRBJ1-4, with TRBD1 matching 7 bases. This CDR3 comprises 15 residues. Per the germline V gene, CDR1 is LGHDT and CDR2 is YNNKEL (reference sequence). Trimming removed 3 bases from V and 8 bases from J; junction bases left unmatched: 9. The CDR3 DNA follows: TGTGCCAGCAGCCACAGGACAGGAGGTTCCGAAAAACTGTTTTTT. It encodes CASSHRTGGSEKLFF.

This clonotype was seen a few times. The V and J genes are TRBV6-1 and TRBJ1-5, with a weak D call TRBD1 (5 bases). V lost 6 bases and J 3 bases, leaving 18 bases between the germline ends. The CDR3 consists of 16 residues. Germline V lookup: CDR1 MNHNS, CDR2 SASEGT. DNA for the CDR3: TGTGCCAGCAGCGAGAGACGGGGGGATAACAATCAGCCCCAGCATTTT. It translates to CASSERRGDNNQPQHF.

This chain joins TRBV7-9 and TRBJ2-3, with D possibly being TRBD1 (5 bases). The germline V and J ends were trimmed by 6 bases and 7 bases, with 23 bases remaining between them. There are 16 residues in the CDR3. Germline CDR1 is SEHNR and CDR2 is FQNEAQ (reference sequence). The CDR3 nucleotides are TGTGCCAGCAGTCGGACACTCGGACGTCTGGTCTATACGCAGTATTTT. Protein product: CASSRTLGRLVYTQYF.

This clonotype was counted only a few times. This chain uses TRBV28 with TRBJ1-5; TRBD1 is a possible D gene (6 bases). The germline V gene encodes CDR1 MDHEN and CDR2 SYDVKM. Deletions cut 6 bases from V and 6 bases from J, with 15 bases between. The CDR3 contains 14 residues. This CDR3 is CASSLVLGGQPQHF. CDR3 bases: TGTGCCAGCAGCCTCGTCCTAGGGGGTCAGCCCCAGCATTTT.